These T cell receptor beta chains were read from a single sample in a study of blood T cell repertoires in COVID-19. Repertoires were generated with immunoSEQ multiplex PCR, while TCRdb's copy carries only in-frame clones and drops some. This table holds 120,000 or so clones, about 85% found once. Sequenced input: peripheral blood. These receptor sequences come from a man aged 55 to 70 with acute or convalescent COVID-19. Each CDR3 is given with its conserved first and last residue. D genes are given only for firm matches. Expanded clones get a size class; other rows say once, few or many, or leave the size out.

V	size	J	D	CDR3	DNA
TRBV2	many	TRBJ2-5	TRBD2	CASSEGLAGAQTQYF	TGTGCCAGCAGTGAGGGACTAGCGGGAGCACAGACCCAGTACTTC
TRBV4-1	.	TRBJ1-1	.	CASSQAFKGRTEAFF	TGCGCCAGCAGCCAAGCGTTCAAGGGGAGGACTGAAGCTTTCTTT
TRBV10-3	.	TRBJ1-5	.	CAISDLYSPQHF	TGTGCCATCAGTGACCTGTACTCGCCCCAGCATTTT
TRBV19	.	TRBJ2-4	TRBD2	CASTPWGGSAKNIQYF	TGTGCCAGTACCCCATGGGGGGGATCGGCCAAAAACATTCAGTACTTC
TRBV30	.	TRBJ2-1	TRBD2	CAWSKLAGSSSYNEQFF	TGTGCCTGGAGTAAGTTAGCGGGTTCGAGCTCCTACAATGAGCAGTTCTTC
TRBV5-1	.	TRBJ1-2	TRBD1	CASSAPGQDYGYTF	TGCGCCAGCAGCGCGCCAGGACAGGACTATGGCTACACCTTC
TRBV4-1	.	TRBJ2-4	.	CASSQAIPPNIQYF	TGCGCCAGCAGCCAAGCAATCCCCCCAAACATTCAGTACTTC
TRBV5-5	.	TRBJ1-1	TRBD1	CASSSGQGNTEAFF	TGTGCCAGCAGCTCTGGACAGGGGAACACTGAAGCTTTCTTT
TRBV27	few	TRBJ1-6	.	CASSLGGGSYNSPLHF	TGTGCCAGCAGTTTGGGCGGGGGCTCCTATAATTCACCCCTCCACTTT
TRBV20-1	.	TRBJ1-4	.	CSALGRASAFF	TGCAGTGCTCTTGGCAGGGCCTCCGCGTTTTTT
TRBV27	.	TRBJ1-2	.	CAIILLGGAVYGYTF	TGTGCCATCATACTACTCGGGGGGGCAGTCTATGGCTACACCTTC
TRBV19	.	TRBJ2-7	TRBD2	CASSSLAGLYEQYF	TGTGCCAGTAGTAGCCTAGCGGGCCTCTACGAGCAGTACTTC